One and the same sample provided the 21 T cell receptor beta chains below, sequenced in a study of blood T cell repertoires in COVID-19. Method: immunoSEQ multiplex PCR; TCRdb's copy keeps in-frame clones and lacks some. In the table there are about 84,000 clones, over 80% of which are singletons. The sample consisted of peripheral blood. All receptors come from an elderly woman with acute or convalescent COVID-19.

The CDR3 sequence is CAKGVLTDTQYF. The CDR3 DNA reads as TGTGCCAAGGGGGTCCTTACAGATACGCAGTATTTT. The rearrangement uses TRBV7-9 and TRBJ2-3; D possibly corresponds to TRBD1 (6 bases). Germline assignment: CDR1 SEHNR and CDR2 FQNEAQ (reference sequence). The CDR3 contains 12 residues. Trimming took off 10 bases at V and 3 bases at J, with 11 bases between the two ends. The complete variable domain, with remaining parts taken from reference TRBV7-9 and TRBJ2-3, reads DTGVSQNPRHKITKRGQNVTFRCDPISEHNRLYWYRQTLGQGPEFLTYFQNEAQLEKSRLLSDRFSAERPKGSFSTLEIQRTEQGDSAMYLCAKGVLTDTQYFGPGTRLTVL.

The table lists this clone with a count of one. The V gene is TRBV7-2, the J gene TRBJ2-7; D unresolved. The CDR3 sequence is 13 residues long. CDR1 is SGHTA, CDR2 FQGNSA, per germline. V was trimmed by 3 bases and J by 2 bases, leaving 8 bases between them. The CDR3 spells CASSFSIAYEQYF. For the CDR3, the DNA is TGTGCCAGCAGCTTTAGCATCGCCTACGAGCAGTACTTC.

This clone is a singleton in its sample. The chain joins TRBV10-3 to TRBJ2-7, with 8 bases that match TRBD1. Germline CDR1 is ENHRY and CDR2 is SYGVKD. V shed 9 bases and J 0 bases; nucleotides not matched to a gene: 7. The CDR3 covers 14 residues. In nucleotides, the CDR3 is TGTGCCATTAAGTCGGGACAGGACTCCTACGAGCAGTACTTC. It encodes CAIKSGQDSYEQYF.

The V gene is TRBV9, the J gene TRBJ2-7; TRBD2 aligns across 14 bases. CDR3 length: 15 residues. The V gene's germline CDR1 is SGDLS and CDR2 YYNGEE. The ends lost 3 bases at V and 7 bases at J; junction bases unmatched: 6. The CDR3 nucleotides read TGTGCCAGCAGCGCCACCGGGACTAGCGGGAGTGAGCAGTACTTC. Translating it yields CASSATGTSGSEQYF.

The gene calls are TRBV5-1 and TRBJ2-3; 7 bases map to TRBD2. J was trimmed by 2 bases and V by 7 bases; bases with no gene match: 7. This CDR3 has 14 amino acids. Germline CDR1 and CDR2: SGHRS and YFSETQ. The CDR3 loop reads CASQGGSYTDTQYF. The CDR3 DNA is TGCGCCAGCCAGGGCGGGAGCTACACAGATACGCAGTATTTT.

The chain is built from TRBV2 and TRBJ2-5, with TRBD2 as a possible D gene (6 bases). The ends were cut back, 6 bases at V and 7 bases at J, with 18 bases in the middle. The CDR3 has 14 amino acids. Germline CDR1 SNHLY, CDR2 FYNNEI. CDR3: CASSSGTAGMTQYF. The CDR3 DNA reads TGTGCCAGCAGCTCCGGGACGGCGGGAATGACCCAGTACTTC. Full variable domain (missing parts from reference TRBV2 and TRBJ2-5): EPEVTQTPSHQVTQMGQEVILRCVPISNHLYFYWYRQILGQKVEFLVSFYNNEISEKSEIFDDQFSVERPDGSNFTLKIRSTKLEDSAMYFCASSSGTAGMTQYFGPGTRLLVL.

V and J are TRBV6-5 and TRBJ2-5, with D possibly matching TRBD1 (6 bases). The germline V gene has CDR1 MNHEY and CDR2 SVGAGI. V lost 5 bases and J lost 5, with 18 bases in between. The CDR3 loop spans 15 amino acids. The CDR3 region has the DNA TGTGCCAGCAGTAGGACAAACAGGGCTGCGGAGACCCAGTACTTC. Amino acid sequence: CASSRTNRAAETQYF.

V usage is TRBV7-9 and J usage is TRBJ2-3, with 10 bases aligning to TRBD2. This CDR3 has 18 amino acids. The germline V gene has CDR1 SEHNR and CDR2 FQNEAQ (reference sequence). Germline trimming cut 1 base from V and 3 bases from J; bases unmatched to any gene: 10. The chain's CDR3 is CASSLGTLAGAGTDTQYF. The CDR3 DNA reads TGTGCCAGCAGCTTAGGGACGCTAGCGGGAGCTGGGACAGATACGCAGTATTTT.

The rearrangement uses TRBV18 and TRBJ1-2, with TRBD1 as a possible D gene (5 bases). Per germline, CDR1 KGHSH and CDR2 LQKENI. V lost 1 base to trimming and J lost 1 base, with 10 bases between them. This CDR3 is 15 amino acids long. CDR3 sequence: CASSPQGALNYGYTF. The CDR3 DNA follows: TGTGCCAGCTCACCACAAGGGGCCCTTAACTATGGCTACACCTTC.

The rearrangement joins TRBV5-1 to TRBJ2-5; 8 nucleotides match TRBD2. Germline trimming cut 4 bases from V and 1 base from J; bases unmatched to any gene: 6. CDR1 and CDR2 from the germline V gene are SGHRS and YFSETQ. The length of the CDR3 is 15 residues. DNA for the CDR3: TGCGCCAGCAGCCCAGCCGGGACTAGCCAAGAGACCCAGTACTTC. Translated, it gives CASSPAGTSQETQYF.

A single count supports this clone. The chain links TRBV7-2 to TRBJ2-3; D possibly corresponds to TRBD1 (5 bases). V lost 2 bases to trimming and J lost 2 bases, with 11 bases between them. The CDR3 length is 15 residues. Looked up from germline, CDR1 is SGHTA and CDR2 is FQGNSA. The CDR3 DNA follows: TGTGCCAGCAGCTTAAACGGACACTACACAGATACGCAGTATTTT. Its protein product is CASSLNGHYTDTQYF.

In DNA form, the CDR3 reads TGTGCTAGTGGTTTGGGACTAGCGGGAGGGCGTGAGCAGTTCTTC. As protein: CASGLGLAGGREQFF. The V and J genes are TRBV12-5 and TRBJ2-1, with 14 bases identical to TRBD2. The CDR3 runs 15 residues. The V gene end was trimmed by 1 base and the J gene end by 9 bases; junction bases not matched to a gene: 2. Germline V CDR1 and CDR2: LGHNT, FRNRAP.

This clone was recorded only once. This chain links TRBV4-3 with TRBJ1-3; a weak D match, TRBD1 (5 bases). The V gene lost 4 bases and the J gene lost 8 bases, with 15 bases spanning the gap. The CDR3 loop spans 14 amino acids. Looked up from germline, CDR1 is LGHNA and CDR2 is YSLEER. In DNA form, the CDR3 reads TGCGCCAGCAGCCCAATAGGACACGGTTACACCATATATTTT. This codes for CASSPIGHGYTIYF.

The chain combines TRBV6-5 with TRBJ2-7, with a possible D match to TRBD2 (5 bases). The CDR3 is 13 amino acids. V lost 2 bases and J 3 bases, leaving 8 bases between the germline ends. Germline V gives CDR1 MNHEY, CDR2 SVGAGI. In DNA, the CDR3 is TGTGCCAGCAGTTACCTTCGGGGCTACGAGCAGTACTTC. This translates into CASSYLRGYEQYF.

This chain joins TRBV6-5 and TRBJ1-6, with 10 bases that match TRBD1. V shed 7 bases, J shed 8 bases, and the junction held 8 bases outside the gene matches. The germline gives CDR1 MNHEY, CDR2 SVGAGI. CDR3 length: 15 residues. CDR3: CASTNEGTGDSPLHF. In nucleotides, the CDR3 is TGTGCCAGCACCAACGAGGGGACAGGGGATTCACCCCTCCACTTT.

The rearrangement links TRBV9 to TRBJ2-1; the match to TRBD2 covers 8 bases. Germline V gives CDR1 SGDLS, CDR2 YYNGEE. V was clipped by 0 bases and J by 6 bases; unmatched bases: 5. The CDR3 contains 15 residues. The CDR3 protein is CASSVDGRAINEQFF. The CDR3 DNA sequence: TGTGCCAGCAGCGTAGACGGGAGGGCCATCAATGAGCAGTTCTTC.

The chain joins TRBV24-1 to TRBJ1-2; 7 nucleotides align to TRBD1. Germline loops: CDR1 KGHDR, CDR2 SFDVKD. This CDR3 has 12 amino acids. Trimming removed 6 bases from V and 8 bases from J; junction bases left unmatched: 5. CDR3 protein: CATSTGAGGYTF. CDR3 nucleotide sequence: TGTGCCACCAGTACAGGGGCGGGAGGCTACACCTTC.

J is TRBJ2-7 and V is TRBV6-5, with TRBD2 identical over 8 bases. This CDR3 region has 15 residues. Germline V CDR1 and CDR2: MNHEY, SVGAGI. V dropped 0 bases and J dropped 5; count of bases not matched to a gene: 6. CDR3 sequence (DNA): TGTGCCAGCAGTTACTCCCCGGGACTAGGACACGAGCAGTACTTC. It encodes CASSYSPGLGHEQYF.

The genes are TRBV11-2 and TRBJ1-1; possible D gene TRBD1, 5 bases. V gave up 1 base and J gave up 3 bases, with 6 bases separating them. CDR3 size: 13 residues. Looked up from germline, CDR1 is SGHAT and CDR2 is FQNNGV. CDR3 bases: TGTGCCAGCAGCTTAGGGGGGGACACTGAAGCTTTCTTT. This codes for CASSLGGDTEAFF.

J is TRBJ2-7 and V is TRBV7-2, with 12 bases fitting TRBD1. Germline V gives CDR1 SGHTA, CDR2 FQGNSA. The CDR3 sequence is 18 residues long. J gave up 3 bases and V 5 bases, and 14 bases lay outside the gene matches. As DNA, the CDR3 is TGTGCCAGCAGCCTGAGTTACATGGGACAGGGGGCGTTCTACGAGCAGTACTTC. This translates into CASSLSYMGQGAFYEQYF.

The DNA of the CDR3 is TGTGCCAGCAGCGGGACAGGCAATCAGCCCCAGCATTTT. This codes for CASSGTGNQPQHF. The V call is TRBV12-3 or TRBV12-4, the J call TRBJ1-5; 7 bases are shared with TRBD1. J was trimmed by 2 bases and V by 6 bases; bases with no gene match: 1. The CDR3 is 13 residues long.